This entry lists 22 T cell receptor beta chains sequenced from one sample in a study of T cells in Graves' hyperthyroidism and ophthalmopathy. There were TCR beta CDR3 regions amplified from RNA transcripts. The study used the HTBI primer set for a first-round RT-PCR of the TCR CDR3. TCRdb independently ran MiXCR on the multiplex PCR reads; one entry per CDR3 protein. The sample contains more than 300,000 distinct CDR3 sequences, roughly an eighth of which appear only once. Sample: blood. All receptors derive from a woman between 18 and 30 years old with Graves' hyperthyroidism.

CDR3 coding DNA: TGCAGTGCTAGAGCACCCTACAATGAGCAGTTCTTC. Protein sequence: CSARAPYNEQFF. The V gene is TRBV20-1, the J gene TRBJ2-1; D unclear. Germline CDR1 reads DFQATT; CDR2 reads SNEGSKA (reference sequence). The CDR3 has 12 residues. The V gene lost 1 base and the J gene lost 2 bases, with 3 bases spanning the gap.

The CDR3: CASSINAGGPEQFF. CDR3 coding DNA: TGTGCCAGTAGCATAAACGCTGGGGGGCCTGAGCAGTTCTTC. This chain connects TRBV19 to TRBJ2-1; tentatively, D is TRBD1 or TRBD2 (6 bases each). There are 14 residues in the CDR3. V was shortened by 6 bases and J by 9 bases, with 18 bases between the two germline ends. Germline values: CDR1 LNHDA, CDR2 SQIVND (reference sequence).

This clonotype was seen more than once but under ten times. The rearrangement joins TRBV5-1 to TRBJ2-7, with unresolved D. V lost 4 bases and J 5 bases, leaving 16 bases between the germline ends. The CDR3 contains 14 residues. Germline values: CDR1 SGHRS, CDR2 YFSETQ. CDR3: CASSPGVVFHEQYF. The CDR3 DNA reads as TGCGCCAGCAGCCCGGGCGTGGTCTTCCACGAGCAGTACTTC.

The sample holds many counts of this clonotype. The J gene is TRBJ2-1, the V gene TRBV12-3 or TRBV12-4; D not certain. This CDR3 is built from 13 residues. The germline V and J ends were trimmed by 6 bases and 8 bases, with 14 bases remaining between them. The CDR3 is CASRPTRDDEQFF. The CDR3 region has the DNA TGTGCCAGCAGACCTACCCGTGACGATGAGCAGTTCTTC.

This clonotype was seen at least ten times. This sequence joins TRBV12-3 or TRBV12-4 and TRBJ1-2; TRBD1 matches 9 bases. CDR3 length equals 15 residues. Trimming at V came to 3 bases and at J to 5 bases, leaving 7 bases not matched to a gene. CDR3 in amino acids: CASSFEQGAGYGYTF. The CDR3 bases are TGTGCCAGCAGTTTCGAACAGGGGGCGGGGTATGGCTACACCTTC.

At least ten counts were recorded for this clonotype. V and J are TRBV7-8 and TRBJ2-3, with 7 positions matching TRBD2. Germline assignment: CDR1 SGHVS and CDR2 FQNEAQ. V shed 2 bases and J 3 bases; nucleotides not matched to a gene: 11. This CDR3 is 17 amino acids long. The CDR3 DNA is TGTGCCAGCAGCTTACATCGGATGCGGGAGAGTACAGATACGCAGTATTTT. Protein sequence: CASSLHRMRESTDTQYF.

In DNA form, the CDR3 reads TGTGCCAGCTCACCCCCGGAGGGGGCGCGCACCGGGGAGCTGTTTTTT. Its protein is CASSPPEGARTGELFF. V usage is TRBV18 and J usage is TRBJ2-2; TRBD1 might be the D (7 bases). Germline-derived CDR1 and CDR2 are KGHSH and LQKENI. The CDR3 length is 16 residues. Deletions cut 3 bases from V and 4 bases from J, with 15 bases between. Variable domain in full (rest from reference TRBV18 and TRBJ2-2): NAGVMQNPRHLVRRRGQEARLRCSPMKGHSHVYWYRQLPEEGLKFMVYLQKENIIDESGMPKERFSAEFPKEGPSILRIQQVVRGDSAAYFCASSPPEGARTGELFFGEGSRLTVL.

In this sample, this clonotype turned up many times. V is TRBV2 and J is TRBJ1-2; D is unclear. CDR1 is SNHLY and CDR2 is FYNNEI in the germline V gene. The CDR3 extends over 13 amino acids. V shed 3 bases and J shed 8 bases, with 13 bases lying between them. The CDR3 reads CASSDVRGGGYTF. The CDR3 bases are TGTGCCAGCAGTGACGTTCGGGGAGGCGGCTACACCTTC.

Remarks on this clonotype: A read error may be the cause here, since a much bigger clone is one base away. The chain uses TRBV27 and TRBJ2-1, with D hard to call. V lost 3 bases, J lost 4 bases, and 7 bases lay in between. CDR3 size: 13 residues. CDR1 is MNHEY and CDR2 is SMNVEV in the germline V gene (reference sequence). The CDR3 is CASSFSRYNEQFF. Here the CDR3 DNA reads TGTGCCAGCAGTTTTTCCAGGTACAATGAGCAGTTCTTC.

There are many counts of this clonotype. The V and J genes are TRBV20-1 and TRBJ2-5, with TRBD2 identical over 7 bases. CDR1 is DFQATT, CDR2 SNEGSKA, per germline (reference sequence). The CDR3 loop spans 13 amino acids. V shed 4 bases and J 2 bases; nucleotides not matched to a gene: 4. In nucleotides, the CDR3 is TGCAGTGCTATCCTAGCGGTTCAAGAGACCCAGTACTTC. Translation: CSAILAVQETQYF.

This clonotype was counted many times. In nucleotides, the CDR3 is TGTGCCAGCAGTATTCAGGTTCTCACTGAAGCTTTCTTT. It specifies CASSIQVLTEAFF. V usage is TRBV28 and J usage is TRBJ1-1; D not certain. V was pared by 5 bases and J by 4 bases, with 11 bases between. This CDR3 comprises 13 residues. Germline V CDR1 and CDR2: MDHEN, SYDVKM. Variable domain in full (rest from reference TRBV28 and TRBJ1-1): DVKVTQSSRYLVKRTGEKVFLECVQDMDHENMFWYRQDPGLGLRLIYFSYDVKMKEKGDIPEGYSVSREKKERFSLILESASTNQTSMYLCASSIQVLTEAFFGQGTRLTVV.

Many counts were recorded for this clonotype. The chain's CDR3 is CASSVRQGPPYEQYF. The DNA for the CDR3 is TGTGCCAGCAGTGTACGACAGGGGCCCCCCTACGAGCAGTACTTC. This chain uses TRBV12-3 or TRBV12-4 with TRBJ2-7; 8 positions match TRBD1. The CDR3 has 15 residues. J gave up 2 bases and V 5 bases, and 8 bases lay outside the gene matches.

This clonotype was detected ten times or more. This sequence joins TRBV7-8 and TRBJ2-3; TRBD2 matches 7 bases. V shed 1 base and J 1 base; nucleotides not matched to a gene: 2. This CDR3 comprises 15 residues. Germline CDR1 is SGHVS and CDR2 is FQNEAQ. The CDR3 nucleotides are TGTGCCAGCAGCTTAGAGGGAGGGGGCACAGATACGCAGTATTTT. Translating it yields CASSLEGGGTDTQYF.

This clonotype was counted only a few times. V gene TRBV4-3 combines with J gene TRBJ2-7; no reliable D call. Germline V gives CDR1 LGHNA, CDR2 YSLEER. The CDR3 sequence is 14 residues long. Trimming removed 2 bases from V and 13 bases from J, with 21 bases in between. CDR3 DNA sequence: TGCGCCAGCAGCCAACGAACTACCGCTTCGAGCATCTACTTC. Translating it yields CASSQRTTASSIYF.

The V and J genes are TRBV2 and TRBJ2-7, with 13 bases lining up with TRBD2. V was clipped by 6 bases and J by 0 bases; unmatched bases: 11. This CDR3 has 18 residues. The germline gives CDR1 SNHLY, CDR2 FYNNEI. In nucleotides, the CDR3 is TGTGCCAGCAGCGACTCGACTAGCGGGGGGATCCCCTCCTACGAGCAGTACTTC. Its translation: CASSDSTSGGIPSYEQYF.

The gene calls are TRBV2 and TRBJ2-7; D perhaps matches TRBD2 (6 bases). The germline V gene encodes CDR1 SNHLY and CDR2 FYNNEI. Between the trimmed V and J ends, which lost 8 bases and 2 bases, there was a span of 16 bases. This CDR3 has 14 amino acids. The CDR3 spells CASCIGGGTYEQYF. Written as DNA, the CDR3 is TGTGCCAGCTGCATCGGGGGAGGCACCTACGAGCAGTACTTC. Full variable domain (rest looked up from reference TRBV2 and TRBJ2-7): EPEVTQTPSHQVTQMGQEVILRCVPISNHLYFYWYRQILGQKVEFLVSFYNNEISEKSEIFDDQFSVERPDGSNFTLKIRSTKLEDSAMYFCASCIGGGTYEQYFGPGTRLTVT.

This clonotype came up many times. The rearrangement joins TRBV12-3 or TRBV12-4 to TRBJ2-5, with D perhaps TRBD1 or TRBD2 (5 bases each). CDR3 length: 14 amino acids. The germline V and J ends were trimmed by 7 bases and 4 bases, with 16 bases remaining between them. CDR3 nucleotides: TGTGCCAGCACTTGGGGGTTCCTGGGAGAGACCCAGTACTTC. Protein product: CASTWGFLGETQYF.

V usage is TRBV20-1 and J usage is TRBJ1-2; D is unclear. Germline CDR1 DFQATT, CDR2 SNEGSKA (reference sequence). The V end lost 0 bases, the J end lost 6 bases, and 8 bases lay between the germline ends. This CDR3 spans 12 amino acids. CDR3 protein: CSARDYVNGYTF. The DNA for the CDR3 is TGCAGTGCTAGAGATTACGTAAATGGCTACACCTTC.

Only a few counts were recorded for this clonotype. The chain couples TRBV20-1 to TRBJ2-5; D is perhaps TRBD2 (5 bases). V was trimmed by 6 bases and J by 3 bases, leaving 14 bases between them. CDR1 and CDR2 (germline): DFQATT, SNEGSKA (reference sequence). This CDR3 comprises 13 residues. CDR3 in amino acids: CSAREEAEETQYF. CDR3 DNA: TGCAGTGCCCGTGAGGAGGCCGAAGAGACCCAGTACTTC.

This clonotype was seen at least ten times. The rearrangement links TRBV5-6 to TRBJ1-1; D might be TRBD1 (5 bases). V was cut by 0 bases and J by 8 bases, with 14 bases left in between. CDR1 is SGHDT and CDR2 is YYEEEE in the germline V gene. The CDR3 is 14 amino acids. The CDR3 DNA reads as TGTGCCAGCAGCTTGGCTTCAGGGACTGACGAAGCTTTCTTT. It codes for CASSLASGTDEAFF.

This clonotype was found a few times. The chain carries TRBV4-1 and TRBJ1-2, with TRBD1 as a possible D gene (5 bases). With 2 bases removed from V and 8 bases from J, the gap between germline ends came to 18 bases. Germline V gene data show CDR1 as MGHRA and CDR2 as YSYEKL. There are 15 residues in the CDR3. CDR3 residues: CASSQPGTRVAGYTF. In DNA form, the CDR3 reads TGCGCCAGCAGCCAACCTGGGACTCGAGTTGCCGGCTACACCTTC.

This clonotype was counted many times. The CDR3 bases are TGTGCCAGCAGTTTAGGGACTGCCAATGGCTACACCTTC. This sequence encodes CASSLGTANGYTF. The chain combines TRBV12-3 or TRBV12-4 with TRBJ1-2; D is unresolved. This CDR3 has 13 amino acids. The V end was cut by 1 base, the J end by 6 bases, with 9 bases between.